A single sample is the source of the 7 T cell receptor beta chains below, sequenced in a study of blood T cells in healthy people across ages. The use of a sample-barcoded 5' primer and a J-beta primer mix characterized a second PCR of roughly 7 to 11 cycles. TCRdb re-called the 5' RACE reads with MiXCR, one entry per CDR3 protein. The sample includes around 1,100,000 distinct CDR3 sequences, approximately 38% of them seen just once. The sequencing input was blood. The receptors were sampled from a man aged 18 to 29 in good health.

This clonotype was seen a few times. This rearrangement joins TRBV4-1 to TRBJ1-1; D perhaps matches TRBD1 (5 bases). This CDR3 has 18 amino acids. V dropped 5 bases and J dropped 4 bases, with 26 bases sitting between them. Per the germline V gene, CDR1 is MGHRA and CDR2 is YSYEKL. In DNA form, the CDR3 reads TGCGCCAGCAGCTCCTACCTCCAATCCGGGGCGCTTGGCACTGAAGCTTTCTTT. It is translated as CASSSYLQSGALGTEAFF.

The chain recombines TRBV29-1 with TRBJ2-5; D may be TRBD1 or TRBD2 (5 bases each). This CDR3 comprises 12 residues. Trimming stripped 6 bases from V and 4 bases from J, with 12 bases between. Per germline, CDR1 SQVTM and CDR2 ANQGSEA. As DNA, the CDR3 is TGCAGCGTCGAGAGGGGAAGAGAGACCCAGTACTTC. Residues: CSVERGRETQYF.

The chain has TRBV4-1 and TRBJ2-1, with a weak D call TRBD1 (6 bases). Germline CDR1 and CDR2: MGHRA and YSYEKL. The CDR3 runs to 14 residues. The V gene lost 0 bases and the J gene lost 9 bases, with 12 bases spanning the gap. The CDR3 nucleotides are TGCGCCAGCAGCCAAGATCGGCAGGGGTTTGAGCAGTTCTTC. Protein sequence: CASSQDRQGFEQFF.

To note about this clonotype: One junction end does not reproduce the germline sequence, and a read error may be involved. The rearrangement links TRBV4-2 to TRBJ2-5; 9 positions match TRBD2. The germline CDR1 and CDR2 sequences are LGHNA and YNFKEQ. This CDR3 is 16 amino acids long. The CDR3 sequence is CVSSQDSSGVLETQYF. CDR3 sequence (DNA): TGTGTCAGCAGCCAAGATTCTAGCGGGGTCCTAGAGACCCAGTACTTC.

The CDR3 bases are TGCAGTGCTAGTTGGTCGTACACTGAAGCTTTCTTT. Translation: CSASWSYTEAFF. This chain links TRBV20-1 with TRBJ1-1; D gene ambiguous. The length of the CDR3 is 12 residues. Germline CDR1 DFQATT, CDR2 SNEGSKA (reference sequence). V dropped 3 bases and J dropped 3 bases, with 8 bases sitting between them.

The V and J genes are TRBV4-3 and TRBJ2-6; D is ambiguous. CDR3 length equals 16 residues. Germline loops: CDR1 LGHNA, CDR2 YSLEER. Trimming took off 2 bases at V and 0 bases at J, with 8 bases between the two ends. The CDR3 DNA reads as TGCGCCAGCAGCCAAAGACGTAGCTCTGGGGCCAACGTCCTGACTTTC. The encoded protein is CASSQRRSSGANVLTF.

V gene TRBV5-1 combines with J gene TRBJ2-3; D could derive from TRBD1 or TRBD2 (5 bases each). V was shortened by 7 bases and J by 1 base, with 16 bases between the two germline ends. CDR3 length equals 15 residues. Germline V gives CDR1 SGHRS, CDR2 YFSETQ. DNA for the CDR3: TGCGCCAGCCACCTTACTCGGGACCGCACAGATACGCAGTATTTT. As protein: CASHLTRDRTDTQYF.